Below are 3 T cell receptor beta chains sequenced from a single sample in a study of TIL therapy for anti-PD-1-resistant metastatic lung cancer. Time point given: pre-treatment sample, taken before nivolumab and TIL therapy. Sequencing used immunoSEQ v3. Sequencing was performed with immunoSEQ multiplex PCR; in TCRdb, only in-frame clones are kept and a portion is missing. The data contain just under 60,000 clones, around 70% of them singletons. The material was blood, obtained at baseline. The receptors were sampled from a person aged 25 to 85 with non-small cell lung cancer.

This chain uses TRBV6-6 with TRBJ1-5; TRBD1 aligns across 12 bases. The CDR3 is 15 residues long. The J segment lost 6 bases and the V segment lost 6 bases, leaving 6 bases of the junction unmatched. Germline values: CDR1 MNHNY, CDR2 SVGAGI (reference sequence). CDR3 sequence (DNA): TGTGCCAGCAGACCCGGGACAGGGGGCGGTCAGCCCCAGCATTTT. Its translation: CASRPGTGGGQPQHF.

V and J are TRBV20-1 and TRBJ2-7; the D is unclear. The CDR3 is 11 residues long. Between the trimmed V and J ends, which lost 2 bases and 7 bases, there was a span of 9 bases. Looked up from germline, CDR1 is DFQATT and CDR2 is SNEGSKA (reference sequence). CDR3 nucleotides: TGCAGTGCTAGACGCTCTGGAGAGCAGTACTTC. This encodes CSARRSGEQYF.

This chain connects TRBV12-5 to TRBJ2-5; TRBD2 might be the D (6 bases). This CDR3 is built from 14 residues. Looked up from germline, CDR1 is LGHNT and CDR2 is FRNRAP. V lost 5 bases to trimming and J lost 5 bases, with 15 bases between them. The DNA of the CDR3 is TGTGCTAGTGGTCCCCGGGGGAATGGGGAGACCCAGTACTTC. Its protein is CASGPRGNGETQYF.